Below, 14 T cell receptor beta chains from the same sample are listed, as sequenced in a study of sequential checkpoint blockade in melanoma. Treatment defined: randomized to nivolumab then ipilimumab (arm A) or the reverse (arm B). Clones were sequenced by immunoSEQ multiplex PCR, and TCRdb holds only the in-frame ones, with some missing. The top ten clones hold about 20% of a sample with 23,000 or so clones, nearly 70% of them seen once. Here the sequenced sample was CD8+ T cells sorted from blood (inferred from file names), taken from a patient given nivolumab and ipilimumab in sequence. These receptors were obtained from a human donor with melanoma.

As for this clone: This could be a read error, since a much larger clone is one nucleotide away. The V and J genes are TRBV2 and TRBJ1-4; the D is unclear. The CDR3 totals 14 residues. V shed 7 bases and J shed 8 bases, with 17 bases lying between them. Germline V gene sequence: CDR1 SNHLY, CDR2 FYNNEI. CDR3 region: CASTPPPTGEKLFF. CDR3 coding DNA: TGTGCCAGCACCCCTCCCCCAACGGGAGAAAAACTGTTTTTT.

V and J are TRBV4-3 and TRBJ2-3; TRBD1 matches 7 bases. CDR3 length: 14 amino acids. Germline-derived CDR1 and CDR2 are LGHNA and YSLEER. The V segment lost 4 bases and the J segment 0 bases; nucleotides outside the gene matches: 1. The CDR3 loop is CASSRDRSTDTQYF. For the CDR3, the DNA is TGCGCCAGCAGCCGGGACAGAAGCACAGATACGCAGTATTTT.

This clone appeared once. The chain carries TRBV7-9 and TRBJ2-5; D may be TRBD1 (6 bases). Germline-derived CDR1 and CDR2 are SEHNR and FQNEAQ (reference sequence). Trimming took off 6 bases at V and 3 bases at J, with 17 bases between the two ends. CDR3 length: 15 amino acids. The chain's CDR3 is CASRLPGQREETQYF. For the CDR3, the DNA is TGTGCCAGCAGACTACCGGGACAACGAGAAGAGACCCAGTACTTC.

The genes are TRBV9 and TRBJ1-1; D not resolved. The V gene's germline CDR1 is SGDLS and CDR2 YYNGEE. CDR3 length: 14 amino acids. V dropped 0 bases and J dropped 3 bases, with 9 bases sitting between them. CDR3 sequence (DNA): TGTGCCAGCAGCGTAGACGGGGTTTACACTGAAGCTTTCTTT. Translated: CASSVDGVYTEAFF.

Concerning this clone itself: A junction boundary mismatches the germline segment, possibly from a read error. The chain couples TRBV6-4 to TRBJ2-2; D might be TRBD2 (5 bases). The CDR3 extends over 14 amino acids. Germline CDR1 MRHNA, CDR2 SNTAGT. CDR3 DNA sequence: TGTGCCAGCAGTGACCTCTCGGAGGCCGGGGAGCCGTTTTTT. This codes for CASSDLSEAGEPFF.

The rearrangement uses TRBV27 and TRBJ2-7, with D possibly being TRBD1 (5 bases). This CDR3 has 13 amino acids. Germline loops: CDR1 MNHEY, CDR2 SMNVEV (reference sequence). Trimming stripped 3 bases from V and 3 bases from J, with 9 bases between. The CDR3, as DNA: TGTGCCAGCAGTTTTCAAGGGGACTACGAGCAGTACTTC. Protein sequence: CASSFQGDYEQYF.

The chain joins TRBV19 to TRBJ1-2; 8 bases are shared with TRBD1. Trimming removed 5 bases from V and 3 bases from J; junction bases left unmatched: 5. The CDR3 is 14 amino acids. Germline CDR1 reads LNHDA; CDR2 reads SQIVND (reference sequence). CDR3: CASSQQTGDYGYTF. DNA of the CDR3: TGTGCCAGTAGTCAACAGACAGGGGACTATGGCTACACCTTC.

The chain carries TRBV5-4 and TRBJ1-2; 8 nucleotides match TRBD1. CDR3 length: 15 amino acids. From germline, CDR1 is SGHNT and CDR2 YYREEE (reference sequence). J was trimmed by 4 bases and V by 4 bases; bases with no gene match: 9. The CDR3 bases are TGTGCCAGCAGCGGGGGGGCAGGGGGCACCTATGGCTACACCTTC. It encodes CASSGGAGGTYGYTF.

The gene calls are TRBV9 and TRBJ2-1; tentatively, D is TRBD2 (6 bases). Trimming removed 3 bases from V and 0 bases from J, with 10 bases in between. CDR1 is SGDLS and CDR2 is YYNGEE in the germline V gene. The CDR3 runs 15 residues. The CDR3 is CASSAGLSSYNEQFF. CDR3 coding DNA: TGTGCCAGCAGCGCGGGACTGAGCTCCTACAATGAGCAGTTCTTC.

The V gene is TRBV5-6, the J gene TRBJ1-2; 8 bases map to TRBD1. The CDR3 length is 12 residues. In germline, CDR1 is SGHDT, CDR2 YYEEEE. The V and J ends lost 4 bases and 4 bases, in that order; junction bases with no gene match: 0. CDR3 DNA sequence: TGTGCCAGCAGCCAGGGGGCCTATGGCTACACCTTC. Amino acids: CASSQGAYGYTF.

This clone is medium-sized by share. The chain joins TRBV5-6 to TRBJ2-3; a possible D gene is TRBD2 (5 bases). V was shortened by 1 base and J by 5 bases, with 11 bases between the two germline ends. CDR1 and CDR2 (germline): SGHDT, YYEEEE. The CDR3 is made up of 14 amino acids. The CDR3 nucleotides are TGTGCCAGCAGCTTGTTCCGGGGAGTAGATACGCAGTATTTT. Protein product: CASSLFRGVDTQYF. Complete variable domain (other parts from reference TRBV5-6 and TRBJ2-3): DAGVTQSPTHLIKTRGQQVTLRCSPKSGHDTVSWYQQALGQGPQFIFQYYEEEERQRGNFPDRFSGHQFPNYSSELNVNALLLGDSALYLCASSLFRGVDTQYFGPGTRLTVL.

Only a few counts were recorded for this clone. In DNA, the CDR3 is TGTGCCAGCAGCTTTCCAATAGCGGGGGGCAATGACAATGAGCAGTTCTTC. Its translation is CASSFPIAGGNDNEQFF. The V and J genes are TRBV7-2 and TRBJ2-1; 10 bases agree with TRBD2. With V trimmed by 3 bases and J by 5 bases, 10 bases remained unmatched. The CDR3 consists of 17 residues. From germline, CDR1 is SGHTA and CDR2 FQGNSA.

CDR3 nucleotide sequence: TGCGCCAGCAGCCATAGCGGGGGGGGGATCGGGGAGCTGTTTTTT. Protein product: CASSHSGGGIGELFF. The V gene is TRBV4-1, the J gene TRBJ2-2; 11 bases are shared with TRBD2. The CDR3 length is 15 residues. The V gene's germline CDR1 is MGHRA and CDR2 YSYEKL. The junction had 4 bases not matched to a gene; V was cut back by 3 bases and J by 7 bases.

This clone was detected only once. The V and J genes are TRBV7-9 and TRBJ1-1; D is undetermined. Trimming removed 4 bases from V and 4 bases from J, with 10 bases in between. The length of the CDR3 is 13 residues. Germline CDR1 reads SEHNR; CDR2 reads FQNEAQ (reference sequence). Here the CDR3 reads CASSSFMATEAFF. The CDR3, as DNA: TGTGCCAGCAGCTCTTTTATGGCCACTGAAGCTTTCTTT.